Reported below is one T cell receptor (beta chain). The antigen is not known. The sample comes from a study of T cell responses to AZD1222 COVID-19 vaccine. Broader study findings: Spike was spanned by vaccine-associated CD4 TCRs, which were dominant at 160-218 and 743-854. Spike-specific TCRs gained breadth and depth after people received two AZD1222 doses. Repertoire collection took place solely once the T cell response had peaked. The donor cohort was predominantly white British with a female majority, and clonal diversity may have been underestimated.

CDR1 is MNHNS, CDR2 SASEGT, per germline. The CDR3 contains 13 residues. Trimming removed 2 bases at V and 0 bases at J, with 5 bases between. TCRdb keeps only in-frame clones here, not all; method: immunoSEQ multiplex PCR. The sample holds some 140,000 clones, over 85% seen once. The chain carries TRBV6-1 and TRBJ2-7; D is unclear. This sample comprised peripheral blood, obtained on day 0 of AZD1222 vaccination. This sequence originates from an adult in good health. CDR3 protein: CASSEWSSYEQYF. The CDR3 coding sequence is TGTGCCAGCAGTGAATGGAGCTCCTACGAGCAGTACTTC.